This paragraph reports one T cell receptor (beta chain). As yet, its antigen is unknown. The data were taken from a study of cytomegalovirus exposure and HLA in healthy donors. Study-wide results and limits: The study listed some 160 cytomegalovirus-associated TCR beta chains. Earlier analysis looked at TCR beta V segments, and most were productive about 90% or about 30% of the time.

V lost 7 bases and J lost 6, with 12 bases in between. The CDR3 has 13 amino acids. Germline V gene lookup returns CDR1 MDHEN and CDR2 SYDVKM. Vbeta (60) and Jbeta (13) primers were used in the PCR. TCRdb's table, derived via immunoSEQ multiplex PCR, lists solely in-frame clones and lacks some. This sample yields hundreds of thousands of clones, of which about 80% are seen a single time; around 6% belongs to the top ten. This sequence originates from a man aged 40-50 years in good health and CMV-seropositive. The chain carries TRBV28 and TRBJ1-4; tentative D call: TRBD1 (5 bases). Material for sequencing was PBMCs. As DNA, the CDR3 is TGTGCCAGCAAGCGGGGCGCGGATGAAAAACTGTTTTTT. Amino acid sequence: CASKRGADEKLFF.